The 18 T cell receptor beta chains listed next were all sequenced from one sample in a study of shared clonotypes between healthy human individuals. Measured with immunoSEQ multiplex PCR; TCRdb has only the in-frame clones, and not every one. The sample includes around 550,000 clones, 90% to 96% of them seen just once. Sequenced material: naive CD4+ T cells sorted from blood. Regarding subset: CD45RA+ positively selected. These TCRs come from a woman in her twenties or thirties in good health.

The chain has TRBV29-1 and TRBJ2-3; 8 bases are a match to TRBD2. Germline V CDR1 and CDR2: SQVTM, ANQGSEA. Trimming at V came to 6 bases and at J to 4 bases, leaving 12 bases not matched to a gene. The CDR3 consists of 15 residues. The CDR3 sequence: CSVDGLAGVPDTQYF. The CDR3 nucleotides are TGCAGCGTCGACGGACTAGCAGGTGTCCCAGATACGCAGTATTTT.

The chain carries TRBV6-1 and TRBJ2-7, with D maybe TRBD2 (6 bases). The CDR3 extends over 14 amino acids. Germline V gene sequence: CDR1 MNHNS, CDR2 SASEGT. V was shortened by 4 bases and J by 7 bases, with 17 bases between the two germline ends. The CDR3, as DNA: TGTGCCAGCAGTGGCCGCGGGGATCTTATTGAGCAGTACTTC. Translated, it gives CASSGRGDLIEQYF.

This clone came up once. This chain joins TRBV5-4 and TRBJ2-7; D is perhaps TRBD2 (6 bases). Per the germline V gene, CDR1 is SGHNT and CDR2 is YYREEE (reference sequence). The V end was cut by 4 bases, the J end by 4 bases, with 24 bases between. The length of the CDR3 is 17 residues. This chain's CDR3 is CASSPLGAGPKLYEQYF. CDR3 nucleotide sequence: TGTGCCAGCAGCCCCCTCGGAGCGGGCCCGAAACTTTACGAGCAGTACTTC.

The count of this clone is one. The DNA of the CDR3 is TGTGCCACCCGAGCTAGCGGGACGACCGGGGAGCTGTTTTTT. Amino acids: CATRASGTTGELFF. This sequence joins TRBV27 and TRBJ2-2; 9 nucleotides align to TRBD2. The CDR3 has 14 amino acids. V was pared by 10 bases and J by 5 bases, with 8 bases of the junction left unmatched. Germline CDR1 reads MNHEY; CDR2 reads SMNVEV (reference sequence).

The chain combines TRBV29-1 with TRBJ2-1, with D maybe TRBD2 (5 bases). Trimming took off 5 bases at V and 6 bases at J, with 20 bases between the two ends. CDR1 is SQVTM, CDR2 ANQGSEA, per germline. The CDR3 extends over 15 amino acids. CDR3 DNA sequence: TGCAGCGTTCAGGTCCGGGGTCCCCCGGGCAATGAGCAGTTCTTC. Its translation: CSVQVRGPPGNEQFF.

This sequence joins TRBV19 and TRBJ2-1, with a weak D call TRBD2 (5 bases). The V gene's germline CDR1 is LNHDA and CDR2 SQIVND (reference sequence). Deletions cut 5 bases from V and 9 bases from J, with 11 bases between. The CDR3 spans 12 residues. The CDR3: CASSWELGEQFF. CDR3 DNA: TGTGCCAGTAGTTGGGAGCTCGGTGAGCAGTTCTTC.

The chain uses TRBV15 and TRBJ1-2; tentatively, D is TRBD1 (6 bases). V was trimmed by 1 base and J by 4 bases, leaving 19 bases between them. This CDR3 contains 17 residues. Per germline, CDR1 LNHNV and CDR2 YYDKDF (reference sequence). CDR3 DNA sequence: TGTGCCACCAGCAGAGCCGACCAACCGGGGGCTTCCTATGGCTACACCTTC. Translating it yields CATSRADQPGASYGYTF.

Worth noting for this clone: Within the sample, other DNA sequences also encode this same CDR3. The gene calls are TRBV5-4 and TRBJ2-5; D is undetermined. Between the trimmed V and J ends, which lost 0 bases and 3 bases, there was a span of 6 bases. The germline gives CDR1 SGHNT, CDR2 YYREEE (reference sequence). The CDR3 consists of 13 residues. The CDR3 coding sequence is TGTGCCAGCAGCTTGGAAGCCGAAGAGACCCAGTACTTC. This translates into CASSLEAEETQYF.

The chain uses TRBV28 and TRBJ2-5; D may be TRBD1 or TRBD2 (7 bases each). The better agreement between TRBJ2-7 and the DNA end casts doubt on the J call. The CDR3 consists of 13 residues. Germline CDR1 MDHEN, CDR2 SYDVKM. The CDR3 is CASFPGGAYEQYF. CDR3 sequence (DNA): TGTGCCAGCTTCCCAGGGGGGGCCTACGAGCAGTACTTC.

The chain joins TRBV5-4 to TRBJ2-7, with TRBD2 matching 8 bases. Germline V lookup: CDR1 SGHNT, CDR2 YYREEE (reference sequence). Unmatched junction bases numbered 10, after V lost 2 bases and J lost 3 bases. The CDR3 extends over 16 amino acids. The CDR3 DNA follows: TGTGCCAGCAGCTTAGTCACGCCTAGCGGGCGCTACGAGCAGTACTTC. Its protein product is CASSLVTPSGRYEQYF.

This chain connects TRBV9 to TRBJ2-1, with unresolved D. V was pared by 3 bases and J by 3 bases, with 13 bases between. Looked up from germline, CDR1 is SGDLS and CDR2 is YYNGEE. This CDR3 is 15 amino acids long. The CDR3 nucleotides are TGTGCCAGCAGCGAAACCATTGGGGACTACAATGAGCAGTTCTTC. This encodes CASSETIGDYNEQFF.

V usage is TRBV28 and J usage is TRBJ2-5; 9 bases match TRBD2. The closer fit of TRBJ2-7 to the DNA end suggests the J call may be wrong. The CDR3 is 16 residues long. Germline lookup yields CDR1 MDHEN and CDR2 SYDVKM. In DNA form, the CDR3 reads TGTGCCAGCAGCTTCAACCTAGCGGGGCCTTCCTACGAGCAGTACTTC. It translates to CASSFNLAGPSYEQYF.

The chain is built from TRBV28 and TRBJ2-7, with 10 nucleotides matching TRBD2. This CDR3 region has 17 residues. V shed 4 bases and J 3 bases; nucleotides not matched to a gene: 12. Germline loops: CDR1 MDHEN, CDR2 SYDVKM. As DNA, the CDR3 is TGTGCCAGCAGTTCCCCCTCTAGCGGGAGACGAGGCTACGAGCAGTACTTC. Translated, it gives CASSSPSSGRRGYEQYF.

The chain has TRBV7-3 and TRBJ1-1, with unresolved D. V was shortened by 5 bases and J by 0 bases, with 7 bases between the two germline ends. CDR3 length: 13 amino acids. Germline V lookup: CDR1 SGHTA, CDR2 FQGTGA. The chain's CDR3 is CASSDQMNTEAFF. The CDR3 bases are TGTGCCAGCAGCGACCAGATGAACACTGAAGCTTTCTTT. The whole variable domain, remainder taken from reference TRBV7-3 and TRBJ1-1, is GAGVSQTPSNKVTEKGKYVELRCDPISGHTALYWYRQSLGQGPEFLIYFQGTGAADDSGLPNDRFFAVRPEGSVSTLKIQRTERGDSAVYLCASSDQMNTEAFFGQGTRLTVV.

This chain connects TRBV6-1 to TRBJ1-2, with 7 positions matching TRBD1. With 3 bases clipped from V and 2 bases from J, the junction kept 3 bases outside the gene matches. Germline CDR1 and CDR2: MNHNS and SASEGT. The CDR3 sequence is 14 residues long. Here the CDR3 DNA reads TGTGCCAGCAGTGATCTAGGGGGCAACTATGGCTACACCTTC. Translating it yields CASSDLGGNYGYTF.

The rearrangement joins TRBV2 to TRBJ1-1; no reliable D call. Germline V CDR1 and CDR2: SNHLY, FYNNEI. This CDR3 has 15 amino acids. Trimming stripped 0 bases from V and 1 base from J, with 9 bases between. The CDR3 DNA sequence: TGTGCCAGCAGTGAAGCGCTTCCACAGAACACTGAAGCTTTCTTT. Its protein is CASSEALPQNTEAFF. Variable domain in full (rest from reference TRBV2 and TRBJ1-1): EPEVTQTPSHQVTQMGQEVILRCVPISNHLYFYWYRQILGQKVEFLVSFYNNEISEKSEIFDDQFSVERPDGSNFTLKIRSTKLEDSAMYFCASSEALPQNTEAFFGQGTRLTVV.

This clone was seen just once. V usage is TRBV6-5 and J usage is TRBJ2-7; possibly TRBD1 for D (6 bases). Trimming shortened V by 0 bases and J by 0 bases, and 12 bases separated the two germline ends. CDR1 is MNHEY and CDR2 is SVGAGI in the germline V gene. The CDR3 is 16 residues long. The CDR3 bases are TGTGCCAGCAGTTACTCCATGACAGGTTCCTCCTACGAGCAGTACTTC. Its translation: CASSYSMTGSSYEQYF.

V and J are TRBV11-2 and TRBJ2-3; no clear D. The CDR3 consists of 12 residues. Germline CDR1 is SGHAT and CDR2 is FQNNGV. Between the trimmed V and J ends, which lost 4 bases and 2 bases, there was a span of 4 bases. The CDR3 spells CASSSTTDTQYF. DNA of the CDR3: TGTGCCAGCAGCTCTACCACAGATACGCAGTATTTT.